The text below deals with one TCR beta chain. The target antigen is unknown. This sample was included in a study of cytomegalovirus exposure and HLA in healthy donors. Researchers ran the PCR with 60 Vbeta and 13 Jbeta primers. Here immunoSEQ multiplex PCR was the method, and the copy in TCRdb shows in-frame clones only, minus some. The sample consists of some 120,000 clones, about 75% of them appearing once. Study findings and constraints: Presence/absence analyses assumed roughly uniform sequencing depth across donors, which may not hold.

The germline V gene encodes CDR1 MDHEN and CDR2 SYDVKM. With V trimmed by 3 bases and J by 0 bases, 8 bases remained unmatched. This CDR3 comprises 17 residues. This TCR was recovered from a woman in her thirties or forties in good health and CMV-seropositive. Sequences were obtained from PBMCs. The chain carries TRBV28 and TRBJ1-5, with 7 bases lining up with TRBD1. This chain's CDR3 is CASSFSGQSYSNQPQHF. CDR3 in DNA: TGTGCCAGCAGTTTTTCGGGACAGAGTTATAGCAATCAGCCCCAGCATTTT.